This TCR beta chain was sequenced for a study of T cell changes during pregnancy in multiple sclerosis. The CDR3 covers 17 residues. Germline CDR1 reads SEHNR; CDR2 reads FQNEAQ (reference sequence). Trimming at V came to 4 bases and at J to 2 bases, leaving 10 bases not matched to a gene. TCRdb keeps only in-frame clones here, not all; method: immunoSEQ multiplex PCR. Here the sample spans 40,000 to 60,000 clones, about nine tenths being singletons. The chain employs TRBV7-9 and TRBJ2-5, with 10 bases lining up with TRBD2. This receptor was taken from a female donor with multiple sclerosis, enrolled in a pregnancy study. The input for sequencing was CD8+ T cells from peripheral blood mononuclear cells, taken after pregnancy. The CDR3 loop is CASSSPWATSGQETQYF. Here the CDR3 DNA reads TGTGCCAGCAGCTCCCCGTGGGCGACTAGCGGGCAAGAGACCCAGTACTTC.